One and the same sample provided the 4 T cell receptor beta chains below, sequenced in a study of blood T cell repertoires in COVID-19. TCRdb keeps only in-frame clones here, not all; method: immunoSEQ multiplex PCR. The repertoire holds around 450,000 clones, with about 89% as singletons. The sequenced sample was peripheral blood. Receptors originate from a woman between 25 and 40 years old with acute or convalescent COVID-19.

The gene calls are TRBV4-1 and TRBJ2-7; TRBD2 aligns across 8 bases. Germline V gives CDR1 MGHRA, CDR2 YSYEKL. The CDR3 is 16 amino acids. Unmatched junction bases numbered 7, after V lost 3 bases and J lost 0 bases. The CDR3 nucleotides read TGCGCCAGCAGCCAGGATCGAGCGGGGGCCTCCTACGAGCAGTACTTC. As protein: CASSQDRAGASYEQYF.

This clone showed up just once. This sequence joins TRBV5-1 and TRBJ2-7; D not resolved. The V end lost 1 base, the J end lost 3 bases, and 8 bases lay between the germline ends. The germline gives CDR1 SGHRS, CDR2 YFSETQ. The length of the CDR3 is 13 residues. CDR3 amino acids: CASSLWSGYEQYF. In DNA form, the CDR3 reads TGCGCCAGCAGCTTGTGGAGTGGCTACGAGCAGTACTTC.

This clone was seen just once. This rearrangement joins TRBV30 to TRBJ1-5; no reliable D call. V was trimmed by 5 bases and J by 3 bases, leaving 11 bases between them. The germline V gene has CDR1 GTSNPN and CDR2 SVGIG (reference sequence). This CDR3 is 13 amino acids long. CDR3 nucleotide sequence: TGTGCCTGGTCCTCTACCCCCAATCAGCCCCAGCATTTT. It specifies CAWSSTPNQPQHF.

The gene calls are TRBV7-9 and TRBJ2-7, with 8 bases that match TRBD1. The CDR3 has 18 residues. V shed 0 bases, J shed 1 base, and the junction held 11 bases outside the gene matches. Germline values: CDR1 SEHNR, CDR2 FQNEAQ (reference sequence). CDR3 protein: CASSLAGQAAKKSYEQYF. As DNA, the CDR3 is TGTGCCAGCAGCTTAGCGGGACAGGCCGCAAAAAAGTCCTACGAGCAGTACTTC.